The 20 T cell receptor beta chains given below trace back to one sample, sequenced in a study of human T cells and chemical hapten exposure. As for time point: patch test 2, 6 weeks after DPC sensitization. Noted treatment: therapeutic diphenylcyclopropenone sensitization with weekly scalp DPC. Each CDR3 protein is one row after TCRdb ran MiXCR on the RACE reads. The table shows about 80,000 distinct CDR3 sequences, with 10% to 13% occurring only once. Sequences were derived from whole blood, sampled in connection with sensitization to the hapten diphenylcyclopropenone (DPC). The receptor set was obtained from a woman younger than 45 with alopecia areata. Some clones in this sample may be carry-over from other donors' samples.

There are many counts of this clonotype. The rearrangement uses TRBV28 and TRBJ2-7, with 8 bases that match TRBD1. Germline CDR1 reads MDHEN; CDR2 reads SYDVKM. CDR3 length equals 15 residues. Losses at the gene ends were 5 bases for V and 4 bases for J; bases not matched to a gene: 10. The CDR3 spells CASSTPGTGLYEQYF. In DNA, the CDR3 is TGTGCCAGCAGTACCCCCGGGACAGGACTTTACGAGCAGTACTTC. Using reference TRBV28 and TRBJ2-7 for the parts outside the CDR3, the full variable domain is DVKVTQSSRYLVKRTGEKVFLECVQDMDHENMFWYRQDPGLGLRLIYFSYDVKMKEKGDIPEGYSVSREKKERFSLILESASTNQTSMYLCASSTPGTGLYEQYFGPGTRLTVT.

V usage is TRBV7-6 and J usage is TRBJ2-2; 7 nucleotides line up with TRBD2. From germline, CDR1 is SGHVS and CDR2 FNYEAQ. V lost 8 bases, J lost 8 bases, and 11 bases stayed unmatched. The CDR3 sequence is 14 residues long. CDR3 sequence reads: CASASRLAAGELFF. The CDR3 coding sequence is TGTGCCAGCGCTTCCCGACTAGCAGCTGGGGAGCTGTTTTTT.

A word on this clonotype: A much larger clone is a single base away; this may be a read error. The chain combines TRBV7-2 with TRBJ2-4, with D possibly matching TRBD2 (6 bases). The length of the CDR3 is 13 residues. Trimming took 2 bases from V and 7 from J, leaving 9 bases between them. Germline assignment: CDR1 SGHTA and CDR2 FQGNSA. CDR3 DNA: TGTGCCAGCAGCTTATTGCGGGGTAACATTCAGTACTTC. Encoded protein: CASSLLRGNIQYF.

The table lists this clonotype with a few counts. The CDR3 sequence is CASSQEGQGPYEQYF. CDR3 in DNA: TGTGCCAGCAGCCAAGAAGGACAGGGCCCCTACGAGCAGTACTTC. The J gene is TRBJ2-7, the V gene TRBV4-2, with 8 bases identical to TRBD1. The junction had 3 bases not matched to a gene; V was cut back by 0 bases and J by 2 bases. CDR1 and CDR2 from the germline V gene are LGHNA and YNFKEQ. The length of the CDR3 is 15 residues.

DNA of the CDR3: TGTGCCAGCAGTGAAATCAACGTCTCCTATGGCTACACCTTC. Translation gives CASSEINVSYGYTF. The chain employs TRBV6-1 and TRBJ1-2; D gene ambiguous. V shed 2 bases and J shed 4 bases, with 11 bases lying between them. Germline assignment: CDR1 MNHNS and CDR2 SASEGT. The CDR3 is 14 residues long.

This rearrangement joins TRBV30 to TRBJ1-5; D perhaps matches TRBD1 (5 bases). Trimming stripped 0 bases from V and 2 bases from J, with 8 bases between. The germline V gene encodes CDR1 GTSNPN and CDR2 SVGIG (reference sequence). The CDR3 has 14 amino acids. CDR3 in amino acids: CAWSVGGGNQPQHF. The CDR3 nucleotides read TGTGCCTGGAGTGTCGGAGGGGGCAATCAGCCCCAGCATTTT.

V gene TRBV7-2 combines with J gene TRBJ1-2, with TRBD1 matching 8 bases. In germline, CDR1 is SGHTA, CDR2 FQGNSA. This CDR3 is built from 14 residues. Trimming cost V 1 base and J 6 bases; bases outside gene matches: 4. The CDR3 sequence: CASSLVQGAHGYTF. The CDR3 DNA reads TGTGCCAGCAGCTTAGTGCAGGGGGCTCATGGCTACACCTTC.

Many counts were recorded for this clonotype. The chain recombines TRBV6-5 with TRBJ2-2, with TRBD1 identical over 9 bases. The V gene's germline CDR1 is MNHEY and CDR2 SVGAGI. V lost 2 bases and J lost 4; bases outside the gene matches: 5. CDR3 length: 16 residues. The CDR3 DNA follows: TGTGCCAGCAGTTACACGGACAGGGGAAGCACCGGGGAGCTGTTTTTT. Translated, it gives CASSYTDRGSTGELFF.

The J gene is TRBJ1-2, the V gene TRBV7-2; tentatively, D is TRBD1 (6 bases). The V gene lost 1 base and the J gene lost 1 base, with 13 bases spanning the gap. Germline V gene sequence: CDR1 SGHTA, CDR2 FQGNSA. The CDR3 has 16 residues. The CDR3 region is CASSLDRAVRNYGYTF. Written as DNA, the CDR3 is TGTGCCAGCAGCTTAGACAGGGCCGTCCGTAACTATGGCTACACCTTC.

The chain has TRBV20-1 and TRBJ2-7; tentatively, D is TRBD1 (6 bases). Germline values: CDR1 DFQATT, CDR2 SNEGSKA (reference sequence). This CDR3 is built from 14 residues. V was pared by 4 bases and J by 1 base, with 14 bases between. Written as DNA, the CDR3 is TGCAGTGCTACGTTAGGGGGAGAGTCCTACGAGCAGTACTTC. Protein: CSATLGGESYEQYF.

This clonotype was found many times. The chain links TRBV19 to TRBJ1-6; maybe TRBD1 (5 bases). V gave up 8 bases and J gave up 0 bases, with 11 bases separating them. The CDR3 has 15 residues. The V gene's germline CDR1 is LNHDA and CDR2 SQIVND (reference sequence). Written as DNA, the CDR3 is TGTGCCAGTGGCGGGGCTAGCTCCTATAATTCACCCCTCCACTTT. It encodes CASGGASSYNSPLHF.

This clonotype was counted between two and nine times. This chain connects TRBV7-2 to TRBJ1-2; no definite D call. Between the trimmed V and J ends, which lost 3 bases and 5 bases, there was a span of 7 bases. The CDR3 sequence is 12 residues long. CDR1 and CDR2 from the germline V gene are SGHTA and FQGNSA. CDR3 DNA: TGTGCCAGCAGCTTTTTACGTTATGGCTACACCTTC. This codes for CASSFLRYGYTF.

At least ten counts were recorded for this clonotype. The chain uses TRBV7-9 and TRBJ2-1; 9 bases agree with TRBD2. With 5 bases clipped from V and 8 bases from J, the junction kept 10 bases outside the gene matches. Germline V lookup: CDR1 SEHNR, CDR2 FQNEAQ (reference sequence). The CDR3 runs 15 residues. This CDR3 reads CASSPLAGVTDEQFF. CDR3 coding DNA: TGTGCCAGCAGCCCGTTAGCGGGAGTGACGGATGAGCAGTTCTTC.

This clonotype was counted many times. The chain links TRBV6-2 or TRBV6-3 to TRBJ2-7; D possibly corresponds to TRBD2 (7 bases). V gave up 6 bases and J gave up 0 bases, with 12 bases separating them. This CDR3 is built from 14 residues. Germline values: CDR1 MNHEY, CDR2 SVGEGT. In DNA form, the CDR3 reads TGTGCCAGCAGGGGCGGGGGCCCCTCCTACGAGCAGTACTTC. Encoded protein: CASRGGGPSYEQYF.

In this sample, this clonotype turned up a few times. As DNA, the CDR3 is TGCAGTGCTAGAGTCTTCGGGACTAGCGGGAGTGATGAGCAGTTCTTC. Its protein product is CSARVFGTSGSDEQFF. The rearrangement uses TRBV20-1 and TRBJ2-1, with 14 bases aligning to TRBD2. V lost 1 base, J lost 8 bases, and 7 bases stayed unmatched. This CDR3 region has 16 residues. CDR1 is DFQATT, CDR2 SNEGSKA, per germline (reference sequence).

This clonotype was counted at least ten times. The J gene is TRBJ2-5, the V gene TRBV20-1; D is perhaps TRBD2 (5 bases). The V and J ends lost 1 base and 4 bases respectively, with 16 bases between them. The CDR3 runs to 15 residues. Germline V gene data show CDR1 as DFQATT and CDR2 as SNEGSKA (reference sequence). CDR3: CSARGVRGYTETQYF. The DNA of the CDR3 is TGCAGTGCTAGAGGGGTCCGGGGTTATACAGAGACCCAGTACTTC.

This clonotype was observed many times. The chain combines TRBV19 with TRBJ1-5, with D possibly being TRBD1 (5 bases). Germline CDR1 is LNHDA and CDR2 is SQIVND (reference sequence). The germline V and J ends were trimmed by 4 bases and 7 bases, with 20 bases remaining between them. The CDR3 sequence is 16 residues long. CDR3 in DNA: TGTGCCAGTAGTAGGGGGGACGGGCGTACGGGACAGCCCCAGCATTTT. Translating it yields CASSRGDGRTGQPQHF.

This clonotype has only a few counts. The genes are TRBV20-1 and TRBJ2-5; 9 nucleotides align to TRBD2. The CDR3 sequence is 16 residues long. With 0 bases clipped from V and 2 bases from J, the junction kept 7 bases outside the gene matches. Germline V gene sequence: CDR1 DFQATT, CDR2 SNEGSKA (reference sequence). CDR3 sequence: CSARDLASGAQETQYF. The CDR3, as DNA: TGCAGTGCTAGAGATCTGGCTAGCGGGGCACAAGAGACCCAGTACTTC.

The gene calls are TRBV12-3 or TRBV12-4 and TRBJ1-5; a possible D gene is TRBD1 (6 bases). This CDR3 comprises 16 residues. The V and J ends lost 3 bases and 11 bases respectively, with 23 bases between them. The CDR3 is CASSFGRKGEISTQHF. The CDR3 bases are TGTGCCAGCAGTTTCGGGCGGAAGGGGGAAATATCGACCCAGCATTTT.

The V gene is TRBV20-1, the J gene TRBJ2-5; 7 nucleotides line up with TRBD1. The CDR3 totals 13 residues. V dropped 7 bases and J dropped 4; count of bases not matched to a gene: 9. Germline V gene lookup returns CDR1 DFQATT and CDR2 SNEGSKA (reference sequence). The CDR3 bases are TGCAGTGGTCCCGTCGCAGGGGGAGAGACCCAGTACTTC. It specifies CSGPVAGGETQYF.